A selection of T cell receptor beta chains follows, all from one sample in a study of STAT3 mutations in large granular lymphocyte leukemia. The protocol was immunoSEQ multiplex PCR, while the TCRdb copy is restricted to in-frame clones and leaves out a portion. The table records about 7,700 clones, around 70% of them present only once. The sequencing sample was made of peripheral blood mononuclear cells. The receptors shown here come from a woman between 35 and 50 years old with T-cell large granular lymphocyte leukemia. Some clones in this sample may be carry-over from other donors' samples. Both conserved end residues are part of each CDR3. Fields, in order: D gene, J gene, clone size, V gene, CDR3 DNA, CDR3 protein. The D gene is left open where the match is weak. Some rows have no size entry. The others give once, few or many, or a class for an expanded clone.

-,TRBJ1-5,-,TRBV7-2,TGTGCCAGCAGCCCCTCCGGGGCGAATCAGCCCCAGCATTTT,CASSPSGANQPQHF
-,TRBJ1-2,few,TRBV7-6,TGTGCCAGCAGCTTAGACGGAACAGGGCTCTATGGCTACACCTTC,CASSLDGTGLYGYTF
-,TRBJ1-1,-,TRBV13,TGTGCCAGCAGCGACGTAGGACAGCAAGGAGTGAACACTGAAGCTTTCTTT,CASSDVGQQGVNTEAFF
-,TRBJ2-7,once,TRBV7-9,TGTGCCAGCAGCTTAGAGGGCGGAGGAAGGGACGAGCAGTACTTC,CASSLEGGGRDEQYF
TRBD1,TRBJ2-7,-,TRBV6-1,TGTGCCAGCAGCCGCCGGGACAGGGACTACGAGCAGTACTTC,CASSRRDRDYEQYF
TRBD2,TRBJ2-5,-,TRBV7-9,TGTACCAGCAGCTTAGCGGGCCAAGAGACCCAGTACTTC,CTSSLAGQETQYF
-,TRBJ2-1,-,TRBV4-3,TGCGCCAGCAGCCAAGAATCAGGGGCCGGGTACAATGAGCAGTTCTTC,CASSQESGAGYNEQFF
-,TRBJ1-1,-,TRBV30,TGTGCCTGGACGGTGGACTTCGCTGAAGCTTTCTTT,CAWTVDFAEAFF
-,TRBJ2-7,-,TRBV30,TGTGCCTGGAGTATGTTGGGATTATCCTACGAGCAGTACTTC,CAWSMLGLSYEQYF
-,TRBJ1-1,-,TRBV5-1,TGCGCCAGCAGCTTAAAGTCAGGTACGAACGGGGCTGAAGCTTTCTTT,CASSLKSGTNGAEAFF
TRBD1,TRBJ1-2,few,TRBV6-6,TGTGCCAGCAGTCCTGATGGACAGGGGGTTCATGGCTACACCTTC,CASSPDGQGVHGYTF
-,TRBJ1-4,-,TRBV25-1,TGTGCCAGCAGTGACGGGAAAAACAAACTGTTTTTT,CASSDGKNKLFF
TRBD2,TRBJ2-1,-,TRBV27,TGTGCCAGCAGTAACCGATGGGGGGGTACCTATGAGCAGTTCTTC,CASSNRWGGTYEQFF
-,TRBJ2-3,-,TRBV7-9,TGTGCCAGCAGCGCCAGAGGTAGCACAGATACGCAGTATTTT,CASSARGSTDTQYF
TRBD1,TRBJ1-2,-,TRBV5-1,TGCGCCAGCAGCTCAAGACAGGGTAATGGCTACACCTTC,CASSSRQGNGYTF
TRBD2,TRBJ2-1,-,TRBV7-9,TGTGCCAGCAGCTTAGGGTGGGGGACTAGCGGGGGTAGCTACAATGAGCAGTTCTTC,CASSLGWGTSGGSYNEQFF
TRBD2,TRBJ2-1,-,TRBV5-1,TGCGCTACGGGGCTAGCGGGTAACAATGAGCAGTTCTTC,CATGLAGNNEQFF
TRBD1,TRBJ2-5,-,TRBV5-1,TGCGCCAGCAGCTCCGGACAGGGTGGGGAGACCCAGTACTTC,CASSSGQGGETQYF
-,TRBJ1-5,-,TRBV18,TGTGCCAGCTCAACGACAGGAGATCAGCCCCAGCATTTT,CASSTTGDQPQHF
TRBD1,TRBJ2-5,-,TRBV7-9,TGTGCCAGCAGCTTAGGGGAGACAGGGGGCCGAGAGACCCAGTACTTC,CASSLGETGGRETQYF
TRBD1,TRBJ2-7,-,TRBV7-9,TGTGCCAGCAGCTTAGCAATTACCGGGCCCAGGGGGACCTACGAGCAGTACTTC,CASSLAITGPRGTYEQYF
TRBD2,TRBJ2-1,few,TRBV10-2,TGCGCCAGCAGTACCGGGACTAGCGAGCATGAGCAGTTCTTC,CASSTGTSEHEQFF
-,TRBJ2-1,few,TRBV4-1,TGCGCCAGCAGCCAAGGAGTGTACAGAAGCTCCTACAATGAGCAGTTCTTC,CASSQGVYRSSYNEQFF
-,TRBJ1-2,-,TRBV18,TGTGCCAGCACCCTCTTCGTTCAGGGAGACGGCTACACCTTC,CASTLFVQGDGYTF
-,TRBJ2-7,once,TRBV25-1,TGTGCCAGCAGTGCCCCCGAGCAGGACTACGAGCAGTACTTC,CASSAPEQDYEQYF
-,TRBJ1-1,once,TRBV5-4,TGTGCCAGCAGTCGCCGGGGACCGCGGAACACTGAAGCTTTCTTT,CASSRRGPRNTEAFF
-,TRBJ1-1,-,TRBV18,TGTGCCAGCTCACCTCTCCCTACAGAGTTGAACACTGAAGCTTTCTTT,CASSPLPTELNTEAFF
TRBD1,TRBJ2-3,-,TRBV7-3,TGTGCCAGCAGCTTAAGTGGGGACAGGGGAGATACGCAGTATTTT,CASSLSGDRGDTQYF
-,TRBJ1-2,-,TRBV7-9,TGTGCCAGCAGCTTAGGAGCCGTACGTGATGGCTACACCTTC,CASSLGAVRDGYTF
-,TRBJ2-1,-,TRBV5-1,TGCGCCAGCAGCGTGGGACCCAATGAGCAGTTCTTC,CASSVGPNEQFF
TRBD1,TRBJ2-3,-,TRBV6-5,TGTGCCAGCAGTTACTCGGACAGGGGGGCAGATACGCAGTATTTT,CASSYSDRGADTQYF
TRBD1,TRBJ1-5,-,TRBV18,TGTGCCAGCTCCCCACCAGGGGGCGATCAGCCCCAGCATTTT,CASSPPGGDQPQHF
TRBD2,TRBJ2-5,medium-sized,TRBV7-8,TGTGCCAGCAGCTTAGCGCGGGTAGTAGCGGGGGACCTCCAAGAGACCCAGTACTTC,CASSLARVVAGDLQETQYF
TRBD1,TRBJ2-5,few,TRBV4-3,TGCGCCAGCAGCCAAGCGGTCAGGGGGCGAGAGACCCAGTACTTC,CASSQAVRGRETQYF
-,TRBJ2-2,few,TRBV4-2,TGTGCCAGCAGCCAGACGGGCCTGGGGGAGCTGTTTTTT,CASSQTGLGELFF
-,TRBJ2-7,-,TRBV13,TGTGCCAGCAGCCCGGGGAAGCACTACGAGCAGTACTTC,CASSPGKHYEQYF
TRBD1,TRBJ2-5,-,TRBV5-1,TGCGCCAGCAGCTCCGGACAGGGAGTTTGGGAGACCCAGTACTTC,CASSSGQGVWETQYF
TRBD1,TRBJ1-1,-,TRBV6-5,TGTGCCAGCAGTTACAGCGGAGGGGGCGCGGGGACTGAAGCTTTCTTT,CASSYSGGGAGTEAFF
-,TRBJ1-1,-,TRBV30,TGTGCCTGGAGTATTATGTGGACTGAAGCTTTCTTT,CAWSIMWTEAFF
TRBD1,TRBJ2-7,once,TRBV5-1,TGCGCCAGCAGCTTGGCCGGAGTGACAGGGCCTGACTACGAGCAGTACTTC,CASSLAGVTGPDYEQYF
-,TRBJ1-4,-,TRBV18,TGTGCCAGCTCACCGGGGGCTGCAAATGAAAAACTGTTTTTT,CASSPGAANEKLFF